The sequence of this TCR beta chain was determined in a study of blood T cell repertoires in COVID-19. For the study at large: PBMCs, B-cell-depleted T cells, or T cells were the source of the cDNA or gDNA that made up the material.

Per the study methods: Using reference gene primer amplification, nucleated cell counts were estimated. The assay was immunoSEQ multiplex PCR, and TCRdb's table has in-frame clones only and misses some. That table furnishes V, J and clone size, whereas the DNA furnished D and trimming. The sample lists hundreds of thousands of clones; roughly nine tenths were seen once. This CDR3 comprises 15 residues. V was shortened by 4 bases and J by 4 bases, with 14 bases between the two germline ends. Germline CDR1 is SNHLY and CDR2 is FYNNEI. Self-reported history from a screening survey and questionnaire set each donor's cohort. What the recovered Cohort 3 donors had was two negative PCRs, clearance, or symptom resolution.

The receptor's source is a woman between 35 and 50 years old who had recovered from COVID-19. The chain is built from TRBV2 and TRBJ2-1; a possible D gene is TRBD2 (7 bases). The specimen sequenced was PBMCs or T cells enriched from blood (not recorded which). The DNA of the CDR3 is TGTGCCAGCAGTGCCGGCGGGGGCGGTTACAATGAGCAGTTCTTC. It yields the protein CASSAGGGGYNEQFF.